The T cell receptor beta chain under discussion was sequenced for a study of T cells in localized non-small cell lung cancer. Study-level points and caveats: Adjacent lung was found to contain a median about 62 of the top 100 tumor clones. A raised T cell density in blood coincided with lengthier overall survival.

On this clone itself: Its antigen is not identified.

TCRdb's table, derived via immunoSEQ multiplex PCR, lists solely in-frame clones and lacks some. The table lists over a thousand clones, 35% to 45% of them singletons, with 20% to 25% in the top ten. Germline V gene sequence: CDR1 MNHGY, CDR2 SAAAGT. Trimming took 7 bases from V and 5 from J, leaving 20 bases between them. The CDR3 runs to 15 residues. This clonotype was obtained from a woman aged 40-75 years with stage I lung adenocarcinoma. The sample in question was normal lung tissue next to the tumor, obtained before any cancer treatment. J is TRBJ1-1 and V is TRBV6-8; TRBD1 might be the D (5 bases). CDR3 sequence (DNA): TGTGCCAGCATTAAGGGGTCACAGAGAGAAACTGAAGCTTTCTTT. Protein product: CASIKGSQRETEAFF.